This record covers a single T cell receptor beta chain. This specimen belongs to a study of T cells in narcolepsy. Produced via immunoSEQ multiplex PCR; TCRdb's table is partial and in-frame only. Here the sample spans about 32,000 clones, over 70% being singletons. CDR3 size: 14 residues. Trimming left V 7 bases short and J 0 bases short, with 12 bases between. The germline V gene encodes CDR1 MDHEN and CDR2 SYDVKM. Specimen: memory (CD45RA-) CD4+ T cells from blood. This receptor was identified in a human donor in good health. The chain links TRBV28 to TRBJ1-2, with D possibly being TRBD1 (5 bases). CDR3 sequence reads: CASNWGRANYGYTF. The CDR3 DNA reads as TGTGCCAGCAACTGGGGACGGGCTAACTATGGCTACACCTTC.